The table lists the clone carrying this T cell receptor (beta chain) with a few counts. The antigen is unknown. Time point reported: newly diagnosed GD, antithyroid drugs for less than 3 months. PBMCs provided the RNA from which the TCR library was made. Doctors identified Graves' disease using the American Thyroid Association guidelines. Sequencing libraries for TCR beta were prepared with iRepertoire HTBI primers and Arm-PCR of CDR3 regions. Each CDR3 protein gets one entry after TCRdb re-called the multiplex PCR reads with MiXCR. The sample records approximately 440,000 distinct CDR3 sequences, about a sixth being singletons. This entry is derived from a study of regulatory T cells in long-lasting Graves disease. Germline CDR1 reads KGHDR; CDR2 reads SFDVKD. The CDR3 runs to 17 residues. With 2 bases removed from V and 2 bases from J, the gap between germline ends came to 15 bases. Findings and caveats of the study: TRBV28 was favored in persistent disease, as were TRBJ1-2 and TRBJ2-5.

The data also belong to a second study, concerning T cells in Graves' hyperthyroidism and ophthalmopathy. As that study records: Lactation, pregnancy, other autoimmune disease or uncontrolled infection excluded patients. The HTBI primer set drove a first-round RT-PCR of the TCR CDR3.

The source of this sequence is a middle-aged man with Graves disease. This specimen was peripheral blood mononuclear cells (PBMCs), taken at new diagnosis, from a patient treated with antithyroid drugs. The chain couples TRBV24-1 to TRBJ2-1, with D perhaps assigned TRBD1 or TRBD2 (5 bases each). CDR3 DNA sequence: TGTGCCACCAGTGATTGGACCGGGACCCCTGCCTACAATGAGCAGTTCTTC. As protein: CATSDWTGTPAYNEQFF.